This T cell receptor (beta chain) was obtained from a study of cytomegalovirus exposure and HLA in healthy donors. Study-wide results and limits: Being indistinguishable, some V segments were excluded, TRBV6-2 and TRBV6-3 among them. A few CMV-associated chains were confirmed in vitro to be specific for CMV antigens.

The germline V gene has CDR1 MGHRA and CDR2 YSYEKL. V was trimmed by 3 bases and J by 5 bases, leaving 17 bases between them. The CDR3 has 15 residues. A single count supports this clone. As yet, its antigen is unknown. PCR amplification relied on 60 Vbeta primers (plus 13 Jbeta primers). Per the authors' pipeline: Later, 65 million to 85 million unique TCR beta chains were counted in an analysis, and some 11 million of them were shared. Profiled with immunoSEQ multiplex PCR; TCRdb holds only in-frame clones, not every one. Clonal size and the V and J genes are those of that table, whereas D and trimming came from the DNA. Among some 140,000 clones listed, around 80% were seen once.

The V gene is TRBV4-1, the J gene TRBJ2-7; weak D call: TRBD1 (5 bases). The sequenced material came from PBMCs. This clonotype was sampled from a male donor in good health and CMV-seropositive. In DNA, the CDR3 is TGCGCCAGCAGCCAGGTGGGGCTTCTGGTGGACGAGCAGTACTTC. This encodes CASSQVGLLVDEQYF.